Presented here are 32 T cell receptor beta chains from one specimen sequenced in a study of blood T cell repertoires in COVID-19. Clones were sequenced by immunoSEQ multiplex PCR, and TCRdb holds only the in-frame ones, with some missing. The sample holds 270,000 or so clones, 80% to 85% seen once. Sequencing was carried out using PBMCs or T cells enriched from blood (not recorded which). Receptor source: a man over 45 who had recovered from COVID-19.

V usage is TRBV28 and J usage is TRBJ2-7; 10 bases line up with TRBD2. This CDR3 spans 16 amino acids. With V trimmed by 6 bases and J by 2 bases, 10 bases remained unmatched. Germline CDR1 and CDR2: MDHEN and SYDVKM. The chain's CDR3 is CASSPALAGGTYEQYF. Written as DNA, the CDR3 is TGTGCCAGCAGCCCAGCGTTAGCGGGAGGTACCTACGAGCAGTACTTC.

This sequence joins TRBV3-1 (or the pseudogene TRBV3-2) and TRBJ1-2; weak D call: TRBD1 (5 bases). Germline V CDR1 and CDR2: LGHDT, YNNKEL (reference sequence). V lost 5 bases and J lost 8, with 12 bases in between. The CDR3 consists of 12 residues. The CDR3 nucleotides read TGTGCCAGCAGCTCGGGGGGGAAGGGCTACACCTTC. It specifies CASSSGGKGYTF.

The chain has TRBV30 and TRBJ1-6; D is possibly TRBD1 (6 bases). This CDR3 contains 14 residues. Trimming cost V 5 bases and J 10 bases, with 18 bases left between them. Germline V gene data show CDR1 as GTSNPN and CDR2 as SVGIG (reference sequence). CDR3 in amino acids: CAWGVGAASSPLHF. CDR3 nucleotides: TGTGCCTGGGGAGTGGGGGCTGCGAGCTCACCCCTCCACTTT.

V usage is TRBV5-6 and J usage is TRBJ1-1, with a weak D call TRBD1 (6 bases). Germline V CDR1 and CDR2: SGHDT, YYEEEE. The CDR3 covers 15 residues. V was shortened by 4 bases and J by 1 base, with 14 bases between the two germline ends. The CDR3 is CASSDTGMANTEAFF. The CDR3 coding sequence is TGTGCCAGCAGCGATACAGGGATGGCGAACACTGAAGCTTTCTTT. The full variable domain, its missing parts supplied by reference TRBV5-6 and TRBJ1-1, is DAGVTQSPTHLIKTRGQQVTLRCSPKSGHDTVSWYQQALGQGPQFIFQYYEEEERQRGNFPDRFSGHQFPNYSSELNVNALLLGDSALYLCASSDTGMANTEAFFGQGTRLTVV.

CDR3 coding DNA: TGTGCCATCTCGGGACAAACGAACACTGAAGCTTTCTTT. The encoded protein is CAISGQTNTEAFF. The genes are TRBV10-3 and TRBJ1-1, with TRBD1 as a possible D gene (6 bases). The CDR3 consists of 13 residues. Germline CDR1 ENHRY, CDR2 SYGVKD. V was cut by 8 bases and J by 1 base, with 11 bases left in between.

This chain connects TRBV13 to TRBJ2-1, with 11 bases fitting TRBD2. This CDR3 has 19 residues. CDR1 is PRHDT and CDR2 is FYEKMQ in the germline V gene (reference sequence). V shed 3 bases and J 4 bases; nucleotides not matched to a gene: 14. The CDR3 is CASSFRKKLAGAPYNEQFF. The DNA of the CDR3 is TGTGCCAGCAGCTTCCGGAAAAAACTAGCGGGGGCCCCATACAATGAGCAGTTCTTC.

The J gene is TRBJ1-2, the V gene TRBV5-8, with a possible D match to TRBD1 (5 bases). This CDR3 is built from 16 residues. The germline V and J ends were trimmed by 0 bases and 4 bases, with 16 bases remaining between them. Germline V CDR1 and CDR2: SGHTS, YDEGEE. CDR3 sequence: CASSLAANDRLYGYTF. The CDR3 coding sequence is TGTGCCAGCAGCTTGGCGGCAAACGACAGACTCTATGGCTACACCTTC.

The CDR3 DNA is TGTGCTAGTTCCCTTGGCACCACTGAAGCTTTCTTT. Amino acids: CASSLGTTEAFF. This chain links TRBV12-5 with TRBJ1-1; D gene ambiguous. The germline V and J ends were trimmed by 8 bases and 4 bases, with 11 bases remaining between them. The CDR3 has 12 residues. The germline V gene has CDR1 LGHNT and CDR2 FRNRAP.

This chain uses TRBV9 with TRBJ2-7; no definite D call. CDR3 size: 13 residues. Trimming took 0 bases from V and 5 from J, leaving 9 bases between them. From germline, CDR1 is SGDLS and CDR2 YYNGEE. The CDR3 DNA is TGTGCCAGCAGCGTAGCGGCCGACAACGAGCAGTACTTC. Translation: CASSVAADNEQYF.

This chain's CDR3 is CASGGAEAFF. Written as DNA, the CDR3 is TGTGCCAGCGGGGGGGCTGAAGCTTTCTTT. The chain has TRBV12-3 or TRBV12-4 and TRBJ1-1; maybe TRBD1 (5 bases). CDR3 length equals 10 residues. V was shortened by 8 bases and J by 6 bases, with 7 bases between the two germline ends.

V gene TRBV19 combines with J gene TRBJ1-5; tentative D call: TRBD1 (6 bases). Germline CDR1 LNHDA, CDR2 SQIVND (reference sequence). The V end lost 6 bases, the J end lost 4 bases, and 7 bases lay between the germline ends. The CDR3 totals 12 residues. For the CDR3, the DNA is TGTGCCAGTAGACAGGGTAATCAGCCCCAGCATTTT. Encoded protein: CASRQGNQPQHF.

Only a few counts were recorded for this clone. The chain recombines TRBV7-2 with TRBJ1-5; TRBD1 matches 7 bases. V lost 6 bases to trimming and J lost 4 bases; unmatched junction nucleotides: 9. Germline V gene data show CDR1 as SGHTA and CDR2 as FQGNSA. CDR3 length: 15 amino acids. CDR3 nucleotide sequence: TGTGCCAGCAGTACAGGGGTTTTTGGGAATCAGCCCCAGCATTTT. Its protein is CASSTGVFGNQPQHF. Full variable domain (outside the CDR3, taken from reference TRBV7-2 and TRBJ1-5): GAGVSQSPSNKVTEKGKDVELRCDPISGHTALYWYRQSLGQGLEFLIYFQGNSAPDKSGLPSDRFSAERTGGSVSTLTIQRTQQEDSAVYLCASSTGVFGNQPQHFGDGTRLSIL.

J is TRBJ2-1 and V is TRBV9; 11 nucleotides match TRBD2. The V segment lost 0 bases and the J segment 4 bases; nucleotides outside the gene matches: 15. Germline CDR1 and CDR2: SGDLS and YYNGEE. The CDR3 is 20 residues long. CDR3 in amino acids: CASSVGLGGTSGLAYNEQFF. As DNA, the CDR3 is TGTGCCAGCAGCGTAGGACTGGGGGGGACTAGCGGTCTTGCATACAATGAGCAGTTCTTC.

The chain carries TRBV27 and TRBJ2-1; 12 bases are shared with TRBD2. The germline CDR1 and CDR2 sequences are MNHEY and SMNVEV (reference sequence). The CDR3 totals 16 residues. V shed 6 bases, J shed 2 bases, and the junction held 5 bases outside the gene matches. The CDR3 loop reads CASSQTSGRPYNEQFF. Written as DNA, the CDR3 is TGTGCCAGCAGCCAGACTAGCGGGAGACCCTACAATGAGCAGTTCTTC.

The gene calls are TRBV18 and TRBJ2-2; no firm D call. The germline V and J ends were trimmed by 0 bases and 4 bases, with 12 bases remaining between them. The germline CDR1 and CDR2 sequences are KGHSH and LQKENI. This CDR3 is built from 16 residues. In DNA form, the CDR3 reads TGTGCCAGCTCACCACCGGGCGTTTATGGCACCGGGGAGCTGTTTTTT. Translation gives CASSPPGVYGTGELFF.

V usage is TRBV9 and J usage is TRBJ1-3; TRBD1 is a possible D gene (6 bases). Germline CDR1 SGDLS, CDR2 YYNGEE. There are 15 residues in the CDR3. V was cut by 0 bases and J by 1 base, with 8 bases left in between. Here the CDR3 DNA reads TGTGCCAGCAGCGTAGGACAGGCTTCTGGAAACACCATATATTTT. Amino acids: CASSVGQASGNTIYF. The complete variable domain, with remaining parts taken from reference TRBV9 and TRBJ1-3, reads DSGVTQTPKHLITATGQRVTLRCSPRSGDLSVYWYQQSLDQGLQFLIQYYNGEERAKGNILERFSAQQFPDLHSELNLSSLELGDSALYFCASSVGQASGNTIYFGEGSWLTVV.

This chain uses TRBV19 with TRBJ2-7; TRBD2 might be the D (6 bases). Trimming left V 5 bases short and J 3 bases short, with 11 bases between. The germline V gene has CDR1 LNHDA and CDR2 SQIVND (reference sequence). The CDR3 is 13 amino acids. The CDR3 sequence: CASSWDSSYEQYF. The CDR3 DNA reads TGTGCCAGTAGTTGGGACTCGAGCTACGAGCAGTACTTC.

The CDR3 region has the DNA TGTGCCAGCAGCCGCCCCAGGGACAGGGTCGGACCCGTCTGGCCCCAGCATTTT. Protein sequence: CASSRPRDRVGPVWPQHF. The genes are TRBV3-1 (or the pseudogene TRBV3-2) and TRBJ1-5; 9 bases fit TRBD1. V gave up 4 bases and J gave up 9 bases; unmatched junction bases: 19. This CDR3 spans 18 amino acids. CDR1 and CDR2 from the germline V gene are LGHDT and YNNKEL (reference sequence).

This rearrangement joins TRBV6-2 or TRBV6-3 to TRBJ1-2, with no clear D. The CDR3 has 13 residues. V lost 5 bases and J lost 8, with 15 bases in between. The germline gives CDR1 MNHEY, CDR2 SVGEGT. Here the CDR3 reads CASSKTESNGYTF. The DNA for the CDR3 is TGTGCCAGCAGTAAAACCGAGTCCAACGGCTACACCTTC.

The chain recombines TRBV9 with TRBJ2-5; weak D call: TRBD1 (5 bases). CDR1 SGDLS and CDR2 YYNGEE come from the germline V gene. This CDR3 has 16 residues. V lost 4 bases to trimming and J lost 2 bases, with 18 bases between them. The CDR3 nucleotides are TGTGCCAGCAGCCCCGCCCCGACAGTATCACAAGAGACCCAGTACTTC. Translating gives CASSPAPTVSQETQYF.

The rearrangement links TRBV27 to TRBJ1-5, with 7 bases matching TRBD1. This CDR3 has 13 amino acids. The junction had 0 bases not matched to a gene; V was cut back by 3 bases and J by 4 bases. Germline assignment: CDR1 MNHEY and CDR2 SMNVEV (reference sequence). The chain's CDR3 is CASSLDRNQPQHF. In nucleotides, the CDR3 is TGTGCCAGCAGTTTGGACAGGAATCAGCCCCAGCATTTT.

This chain links TRBV29-1 with TRBJ2-7; 10 bases are a match to TRBD2. The CDR3 covers 14 residues. Germline CDR1 reads SQVTM; CDR2 reads ANQGSEA. The V segment lost 6 bases and the J segment 0 bases; nucleotides outside the gene matches: 5. In nucleotides, the CDR3 is TGCAGCGTCCGGACTAGCGGCAGCTCCTACGAGCAGTACTTC. Amino acids: CSVRTSGSSYEQYF.

This chain uses TRBV10-3 with TRBJ1-3, with D possibly being TRBD1 (6 bases). The CDR3 runs to 13 residues. V was pared by 8 bases and J by 4 bases, with 12 bases between. CDR1 is ENHRY, CDR2 SYGVKD, per germline. The CDR3 spells CAIGQSAGNTIYF. The CDR3 DNA sequence: TGTGCCATCGGACAGTCGGCGGGAAACACCATATATTTT.

This chain uses TRBV18 with TRBJ1-5, with D hard to call. V was trimmed by 3 bases and J by 0 bases, leaving 6 bases between them. This CDR3 has 14 amino acids. Looked up from germline, CDR1 is KGHSH and CDR2 is LQKENI. The CDR3 loop is CASSPRISNQPQHF. The CDR3 coding sequence is TGTGCCAGCTCACCCAGAATTAGCAATCAGCCCCAGCATTTT.

This chain uses TRBV15 with TRBJ1-2; 8 bases agree with TRBD1. There are 14 residues in the CDR3. Germline-derived CDR1 and CDR2 are LNHNV and YYDKDF (reference sequence). The trim removed 1 base at V and 5 bases at J, leaving 3 bases unmatched. This chain's CDR3 is CATSRAGQGYGYTF. The CDR3 nucleotides read TGTGCCACCAGCAGAGCTGGACAGGGTTATGGCTACACCTTC. Full variable domain (outside the CDR3, taken from reference TRBV15 and TRBJ1-2): DAMVIQNPRYQVTQFGKPVTLSCSQTLNHNVMYWYQQKSSQAPKLLFHYYDKDFNNEADTPDNFQSRRPNTSFCFLDIRSPGLGDTAMYLCATSRAGQGYGYTFGSGTRLTVV.

This chain links TRBV15 with TRBJ1-3; weak D call: TRBD1 (5 bases). Germline CDR1 is LNHNV and CDR2 is YYDKDF (reference sequence). V was clipped by 4 bases and J by 2 bases, with 9 bases between them. The CDR3 covers 14 residues. CDR3 protein: CATSTGFTGNTIYF. CDR3 bases: TGTGCCACCAGCACAGGGTTCACTGGAAACACCATATATTTT.

V is TRBV11-2 and J is TRBJ1-2; a possible D gene is TRBD1 (5 bases). CDR3 length: 16 residues. CDR1 SGHAT and CDR2 FQNNGV come from the germline V gene. Trimming took 5 bases from V and 4 from J, leaving 20 bases between them. The CDR3 reads CASSGHLSDELYGYTF. In DNA form, the CDR3 reads TGTGCCAGCAGCGGACACCTCTCGGACGAACTCTATGGCTACACCTTC.

The chain couples TRBV12-3 or TRBV12-4 to TRBJ2-7; 9 nucleotides line up with TRBD1. CDR3 length: 13 residues. The V segment lost 6 bases and the J segment 5 bases; nucleotides outside the gene matches: 5. This CDR3 reads CASSQQGANEQYF. The CDR3 DNA reads TGTGCCAGCAGCCAACAGGGGGCTAACGAGCAGTACTTC.

The DNA for the CDR3 is TGTGCCAGCAGTCTAGCGGGAGTCACAGATACGCAGTATTTT. Residues: CASSLAGVTDTQYF. The J gene is TRBJ2-3, the V gene TRBV9; 10 bases align to TRBD2. The ends lost 5 bases at V and 2 bases at J; junction bases unmatched: 2. This CDR3 comprises 14 residues. From germline, CDR1 is SGDLS and CDR2 YYNGEE.

This clone is a singleton in its sample. The chain combines TRBV4-2 with TRBJ2-5; a possible D gene is TRBD2 (6 bases). This CDR3 is built from 14 residues. Germline V gene sequence: CDR1 LGHNA, CDR2 YNFKEQ. V lost 2 bases, J lost 5 bases, and 12 bases lay in between. The CDR3 here is CASSQLGGSETQYF. DNA for the CDR3: TGTGCCAGCAGCCAACTTGGGGGGTCGGAGACCCAGTACTTC.

V usage is TRBV29-1 and J usage is TRBJ2-2, with TRBD2 matching 14 bases. This CDR3 contains 16 residues. The germline V gene has CDR1 SQVTM and CDR2 ANQGSEA. After removal of 6 bases from V and 2 bases from J, the junction contained 5 bases not matched to a gene. The DNA for the CDR3 is TGCAGCGTGCCGGGACTAGCGGGAGCCAACACCGGGGAGCTGTTTTTT. Translation gives CSVPGLAGANTGELFF.

The chain recombines TRBV27 with TRBJ1-1; D not resolved. The length of the CDR3 is 17 residues. Trimming stripped 2 bases from V and 1 base from J, with 17 bases between. Looked up from germline, CDR1 is MNHEY and CDR2 is SMNVEV (reference sequence). The DNA for the CDR3 is TGTGCCAGCAGTTTAAGAAAGGGAGCAGGAAGGAACACTGAAGCTTTCTTT. Its translation: CASSLRKGAGRNTEAFF.